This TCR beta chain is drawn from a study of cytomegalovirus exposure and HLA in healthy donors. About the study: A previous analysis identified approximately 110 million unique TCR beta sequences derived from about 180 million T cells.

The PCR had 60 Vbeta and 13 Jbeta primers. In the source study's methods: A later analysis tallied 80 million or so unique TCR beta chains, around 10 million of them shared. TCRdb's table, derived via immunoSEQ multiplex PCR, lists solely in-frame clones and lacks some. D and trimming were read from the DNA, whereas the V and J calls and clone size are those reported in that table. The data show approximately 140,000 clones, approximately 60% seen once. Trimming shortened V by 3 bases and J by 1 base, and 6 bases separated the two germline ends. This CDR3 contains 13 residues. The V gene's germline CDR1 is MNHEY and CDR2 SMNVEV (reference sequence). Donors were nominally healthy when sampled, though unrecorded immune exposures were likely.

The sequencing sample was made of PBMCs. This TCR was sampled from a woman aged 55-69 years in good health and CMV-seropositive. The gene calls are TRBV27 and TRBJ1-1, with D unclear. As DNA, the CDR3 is TGTGCCAGCAGTTTTCAGGCGAACACTGAAGCTTTCTTT. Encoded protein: CASSFQANTEAFF.